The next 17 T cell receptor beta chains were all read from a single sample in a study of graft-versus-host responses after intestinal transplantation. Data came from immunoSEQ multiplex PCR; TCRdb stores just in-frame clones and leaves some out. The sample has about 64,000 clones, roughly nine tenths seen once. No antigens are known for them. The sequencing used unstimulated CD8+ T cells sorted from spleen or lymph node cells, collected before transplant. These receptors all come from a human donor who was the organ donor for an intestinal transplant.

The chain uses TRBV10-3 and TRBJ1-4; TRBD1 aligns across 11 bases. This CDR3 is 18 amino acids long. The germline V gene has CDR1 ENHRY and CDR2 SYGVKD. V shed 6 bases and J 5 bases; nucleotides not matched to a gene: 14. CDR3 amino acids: CAISLGQGADFGNEKLFF. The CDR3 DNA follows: TGTGCCATCAGCCTAGGACAGGGGGCGGATTTTGGAAATGAAAAACTGTTTTTT.

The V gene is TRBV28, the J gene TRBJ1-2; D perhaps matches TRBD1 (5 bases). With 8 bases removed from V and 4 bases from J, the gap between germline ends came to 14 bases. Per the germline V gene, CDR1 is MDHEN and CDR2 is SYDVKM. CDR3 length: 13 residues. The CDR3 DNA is TGTGCCAGCCAGGGCAGGGCCGGCTATGGCTACACCTTC. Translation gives CASQGRAGYGYTF.

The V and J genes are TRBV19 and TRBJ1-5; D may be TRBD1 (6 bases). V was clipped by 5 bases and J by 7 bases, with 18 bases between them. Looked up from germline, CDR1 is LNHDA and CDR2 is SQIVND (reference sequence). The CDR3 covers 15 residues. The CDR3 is CASSWAGGPQQPQHF. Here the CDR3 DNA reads TGTGCCAGTAGTTGGGCGGGGGGGCCACAACAGCCCCAGCATTTT. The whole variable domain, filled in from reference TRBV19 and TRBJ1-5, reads DGGITQSPKYLFRKEGQNVTLSCEQNLNHDAMYWYRQDPGQGLRLIYYSQIVNDFQKGDIAEGYSVSREKKESFPLTVTSAQKNPTAFYLCASSWAGGPQQPQHFGDGTRLSIL.

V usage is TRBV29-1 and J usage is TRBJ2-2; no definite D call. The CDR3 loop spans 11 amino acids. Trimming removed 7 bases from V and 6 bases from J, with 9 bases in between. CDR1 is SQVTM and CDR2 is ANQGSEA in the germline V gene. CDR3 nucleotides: TGCAGCGCCTCTTCAGCCGGGGAGCTGTTTTTT. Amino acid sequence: CSASSAGELFF.

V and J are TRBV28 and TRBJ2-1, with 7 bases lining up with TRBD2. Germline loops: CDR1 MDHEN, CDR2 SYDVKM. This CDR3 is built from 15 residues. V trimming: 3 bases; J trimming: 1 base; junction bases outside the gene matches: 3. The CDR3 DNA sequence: TGTGCCAGCAGTTTGACGGGAGGATCCTACAATGAGCAGTTCTTC. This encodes CASSLTGGSYNEQFF.

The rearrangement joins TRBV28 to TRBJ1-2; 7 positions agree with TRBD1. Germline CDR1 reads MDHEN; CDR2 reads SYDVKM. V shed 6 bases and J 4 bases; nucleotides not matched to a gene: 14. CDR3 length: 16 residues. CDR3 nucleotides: TGTGCCAGCAGCTCAGACGAGGGGGACAGAATCTATGGCTACACCTTC. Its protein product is CASSSDEGDRIYGYTF.

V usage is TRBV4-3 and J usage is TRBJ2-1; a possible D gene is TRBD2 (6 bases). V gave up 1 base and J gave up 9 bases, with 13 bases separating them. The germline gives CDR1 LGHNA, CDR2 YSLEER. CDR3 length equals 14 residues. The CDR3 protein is CASSQGASAGEQFF. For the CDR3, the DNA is TGCGCCAGCAGCCAAGGGGCTAGCGCAGGTGAGCAGTTCTTC.

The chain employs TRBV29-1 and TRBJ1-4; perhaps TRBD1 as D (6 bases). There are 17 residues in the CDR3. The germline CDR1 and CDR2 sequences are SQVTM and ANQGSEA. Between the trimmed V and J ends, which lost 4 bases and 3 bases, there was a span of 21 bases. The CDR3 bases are TGCAGCGTTGCTGGTCCGGGATCAGGGGCCGCTAATGAAAAACTGTTTTTT. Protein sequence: CSVAGPGSGAANEKLFF.

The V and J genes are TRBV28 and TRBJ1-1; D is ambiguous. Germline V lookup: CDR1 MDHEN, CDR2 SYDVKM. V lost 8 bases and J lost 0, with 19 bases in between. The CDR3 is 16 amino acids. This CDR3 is CASGSRHPRVNTEAFF. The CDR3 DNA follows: TGTGCCAGCGGGAGTAGACATCCTAGGGTGAACACTGAAGCTTTCTTT.

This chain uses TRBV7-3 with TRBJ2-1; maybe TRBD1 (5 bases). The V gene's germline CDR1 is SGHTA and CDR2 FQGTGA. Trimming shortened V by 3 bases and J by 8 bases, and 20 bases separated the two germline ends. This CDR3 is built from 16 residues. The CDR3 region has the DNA TGTGCCAGCAGCTTCTCAGATGGTATGGGGCAGGATGAGCAGTTCTTC. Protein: CASSFSDGMGQDEQFF.

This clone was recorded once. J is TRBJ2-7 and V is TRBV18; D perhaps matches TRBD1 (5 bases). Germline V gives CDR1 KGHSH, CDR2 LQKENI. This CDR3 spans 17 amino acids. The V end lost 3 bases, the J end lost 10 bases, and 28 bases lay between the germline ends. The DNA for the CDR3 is TGTGCCAGCTCACCCCACCGATCGGACACCTTACCCCCCGTCCAGTACTTC. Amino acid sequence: CASSPHRSDTLPPVQYF.

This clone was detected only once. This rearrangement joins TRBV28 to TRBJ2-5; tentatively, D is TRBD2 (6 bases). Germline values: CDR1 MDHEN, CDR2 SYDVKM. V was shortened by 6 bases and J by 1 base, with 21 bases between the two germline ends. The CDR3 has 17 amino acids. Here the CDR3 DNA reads TGTGCCAGCAGACCGGGACTCGAACTCGGCCCCCAAGAGACCCAGTACTTC. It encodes CASRPGLELGPQETQYF. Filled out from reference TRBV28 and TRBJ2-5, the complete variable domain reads DVKVTQSSRYLVKRTGEKVFLECVQDMDHENMFWYRQDPGLGLRLIYFSYDVKMKEKGDIPEGYSVSREKKERFSLILESASTNQTSMYLCASRPGLELGPQETQYFGPGTRLLVL.

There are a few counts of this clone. The CDR3 loop reads CASSEEAGGYEQFF. CDR3 DNA sequence: TGTGCCAGCAGTGAAGAAGCGGGAGGGTACGAGCAGTTCTTC. This chain uses TRBV6-1 with TRBJ2-1, with 10 positions matching TRBD2. The CDR3 contains 14 residues. Germline-derived CDR1 and CDR2 are MNHNS and SASEGT. J lost 10 bases, V lost 1 base, and 4 bases had no gene match.

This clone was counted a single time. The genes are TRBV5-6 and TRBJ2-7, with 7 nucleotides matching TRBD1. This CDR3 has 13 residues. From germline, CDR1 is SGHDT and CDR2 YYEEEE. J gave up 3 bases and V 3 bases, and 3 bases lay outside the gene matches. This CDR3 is CASSSGQHYEQYF. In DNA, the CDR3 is TGTGCCAGCAGCTCGGGACAGCACTACGAGCAGTACTTC.

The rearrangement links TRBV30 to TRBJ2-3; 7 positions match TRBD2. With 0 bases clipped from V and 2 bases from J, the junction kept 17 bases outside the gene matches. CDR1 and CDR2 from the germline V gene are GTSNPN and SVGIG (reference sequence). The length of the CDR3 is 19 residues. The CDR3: CAWSVRFGWASGLTDTQYF. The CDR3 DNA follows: TGTGCCTGGAGTGTAAGATTCGGCTGGGCTAGCGGACTCACAGATACGCAGTATTTT. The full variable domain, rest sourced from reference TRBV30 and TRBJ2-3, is SQTIHQWPATLVQPVGSPLSLECTVEGTSNPNLYWYRQAAGRGLQLLFYSVGIGQISSEVPQNLSASRPQDRQFILSSKKLLLSDSGFYLCAWSVRFGWASGLTDTQYFGPGTRLTVL.

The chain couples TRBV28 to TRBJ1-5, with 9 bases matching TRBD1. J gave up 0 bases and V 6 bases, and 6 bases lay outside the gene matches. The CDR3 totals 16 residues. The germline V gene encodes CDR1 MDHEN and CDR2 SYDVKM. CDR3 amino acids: CASSWTGVYSNQPQHF. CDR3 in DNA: TGTGCCAGCAGCTGGACAGGGGTATATAGCAATCAGCCCCAGCATTTT.

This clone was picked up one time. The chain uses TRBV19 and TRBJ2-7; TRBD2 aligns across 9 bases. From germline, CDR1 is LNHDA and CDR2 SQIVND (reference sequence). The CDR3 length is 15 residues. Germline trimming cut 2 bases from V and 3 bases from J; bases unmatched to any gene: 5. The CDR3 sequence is CASSISPSGNYEQYF. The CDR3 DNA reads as TGTGCCAGTAGTATATCGCCTAGCGGGAACTACGAGCAGTACTTC.